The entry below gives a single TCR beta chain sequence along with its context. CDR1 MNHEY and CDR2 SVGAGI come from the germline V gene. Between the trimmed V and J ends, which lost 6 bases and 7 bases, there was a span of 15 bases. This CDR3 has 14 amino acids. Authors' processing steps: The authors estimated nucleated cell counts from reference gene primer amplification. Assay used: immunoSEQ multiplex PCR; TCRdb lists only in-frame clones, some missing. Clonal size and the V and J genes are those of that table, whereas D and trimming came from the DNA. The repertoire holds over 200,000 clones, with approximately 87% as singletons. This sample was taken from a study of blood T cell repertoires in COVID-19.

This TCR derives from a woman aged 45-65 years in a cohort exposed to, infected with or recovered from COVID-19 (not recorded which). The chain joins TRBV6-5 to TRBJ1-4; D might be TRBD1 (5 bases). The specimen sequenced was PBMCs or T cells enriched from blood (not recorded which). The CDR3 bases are TGTGCCAGCAGGCGGGGGGGGTTGGGTGAAAAACTGTTTTTT. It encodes CASRRGGLGEKLFF.